The TCR beta chain described here comes from a study of blood T cell repertoires in COVID-19. Study context: From the United States, Italy and Spain came samples of acute and convalescent COVID-19.

Using immunoSEQ multiplex PCR, the repertoire was profiled, and TCRdb retains in-frame clones only, with some absent. The data hold fewer than 250,000 clones, with roughly 87% observed a single time. Participants, about 18 to 90 years old, spanned about two dozen US areas. Germline CDR1 MNHEY, CDR2 SVGEGT. Unmatched junction bases numbered 5, after V lost 5 bases and J lost 1 base. The CDR3 length is 16 residues. V usage is TRBV6-2 or TRBV6-3 and J usage is TRBJ1-5, with 10 bases that match TRBD1. This clonotype was sampled from a woman aged 25 to 39 with acute COVID-19. Sequencing was done on a sample of PBMCs or T cells enriched from blood (not recorded which). The CDR3 bases are TGTGCCAGCAGTAACGGACAGGGGGTGAGCAATCAGCCCCAGCATTTT. It yields the protein CASSNGQGVSNQPQHF.